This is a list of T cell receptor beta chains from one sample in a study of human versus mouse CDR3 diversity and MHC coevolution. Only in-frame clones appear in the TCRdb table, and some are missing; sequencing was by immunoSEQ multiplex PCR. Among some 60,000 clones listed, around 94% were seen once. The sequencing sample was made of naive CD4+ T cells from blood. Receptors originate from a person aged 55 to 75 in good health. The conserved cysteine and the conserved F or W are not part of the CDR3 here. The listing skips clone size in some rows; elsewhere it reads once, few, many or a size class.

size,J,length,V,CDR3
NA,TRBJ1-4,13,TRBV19,ASSPRGSVGEKLF
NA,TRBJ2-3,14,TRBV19,ASSMPGGAEGDTQY
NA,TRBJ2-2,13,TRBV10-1,ASSSARVHTGELF
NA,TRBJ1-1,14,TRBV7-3,ASSLGQGLRGAEAF
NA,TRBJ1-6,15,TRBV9,ASSVGAGTAVGSPLH
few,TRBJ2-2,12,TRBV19,ASSIDRNTGELF
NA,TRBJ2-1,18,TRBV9,ASSVGGLAAGGRSANEQF
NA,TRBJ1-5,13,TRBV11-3,ASSLDGSSNQPQH
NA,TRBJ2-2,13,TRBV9,ASSVTGGWTGELF
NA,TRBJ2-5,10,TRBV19,ASTGGGETQY
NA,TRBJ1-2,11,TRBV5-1,ASSQQGPYGYT
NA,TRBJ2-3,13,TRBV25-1,ATAPTSGRSNTQY
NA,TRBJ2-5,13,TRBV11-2,ASSSQGLAGETQY
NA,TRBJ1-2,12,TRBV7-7,ASSSRTGLYGYT
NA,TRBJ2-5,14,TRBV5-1,ASSFGLAGGQETQY
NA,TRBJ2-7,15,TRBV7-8,ASSLDLLAGAPYEQY
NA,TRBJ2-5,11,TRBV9,ASSVRVEGTQY
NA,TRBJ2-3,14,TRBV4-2,ASSLPPSGLTDTQY
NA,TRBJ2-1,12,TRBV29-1,SGQIAGGRNEQF
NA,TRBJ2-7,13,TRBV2,ASSPSGRGNHEQY
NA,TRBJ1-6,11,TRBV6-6,ASIRTTGSPLH
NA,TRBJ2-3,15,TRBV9,ASSTRAGAGGADTQY
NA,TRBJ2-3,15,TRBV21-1,ASSKAGYPRATDTQY
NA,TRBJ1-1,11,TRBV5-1,ASSPTGFTEAF
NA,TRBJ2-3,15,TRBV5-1,ASSLVSAAQGTDTQY
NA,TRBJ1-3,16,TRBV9,ASSSLGGAEDSGNTIY
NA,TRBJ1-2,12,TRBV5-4,ASSQGQDNYGYT
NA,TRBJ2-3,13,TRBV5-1,ASSPLAGRTDTQY
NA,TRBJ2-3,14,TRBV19,ASSRSIAGGTDTQY
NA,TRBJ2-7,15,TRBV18,ASSPPWASGGSYEQY
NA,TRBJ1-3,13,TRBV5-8,ASSLEYYSGNTIY
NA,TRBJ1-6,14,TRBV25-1,ASRSVGQGINSPLH
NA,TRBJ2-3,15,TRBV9,ASSVAELAGMTDTQY
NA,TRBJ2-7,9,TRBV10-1,ASSEGGFPF
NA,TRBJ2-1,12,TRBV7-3,ASSPSVGVNEQF
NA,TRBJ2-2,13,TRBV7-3,ASSSPTQSPGELF
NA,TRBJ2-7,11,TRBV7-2,ASRLAGTYEQY
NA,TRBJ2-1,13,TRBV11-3,ASSLGAGVGNEQF
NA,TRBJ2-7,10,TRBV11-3,ASSLRGTEQY
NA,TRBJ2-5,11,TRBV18,ASSQGQVETQY
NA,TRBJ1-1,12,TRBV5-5,VSSLEAGNTEAF
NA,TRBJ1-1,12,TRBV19,ASSTGQTNTEAF
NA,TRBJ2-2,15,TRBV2,ASGGGRRGRSTGELF
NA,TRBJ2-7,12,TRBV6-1,ASSVSGSPYEQY
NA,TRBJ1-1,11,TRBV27,ASSSGAYTEAF
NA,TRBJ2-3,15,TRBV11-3,ASSPKSRDFRTDTQY
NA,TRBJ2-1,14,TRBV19,ASSIVTSGQNNEQF
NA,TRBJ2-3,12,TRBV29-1,SVRRLAGTDTQY
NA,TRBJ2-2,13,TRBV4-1,ASSQELAGTGELF
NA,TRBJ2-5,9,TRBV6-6,ASSRQETQY